This T cell receptor beta chain came from a study of control samples from healthy donors and cancer patients. Repertoires were generated with immunoSEQ multiplex PCR, while TCRdb's copy carries only in-frame clones and drops some. Seen here are about 140,000 clones, roughly nine tenths observed once, and the top ten hold about 7.6%. Germline V gene data show CDR1 as SGHTA and CDR2 as FQGTGA. This CDR3 comprises 13 residues. Trimming removed 7 bases from V and 5 bases from J, with 12 bases in between. V is TRBV7-3 and J is TRBJ1-5; possible D gene TRBD1, 5 bases. Sequencing used blood. The TCR sequence derives from a young man in good health. The CDR3 sequence: CASKGLGYQPQHF. In DNA form, the CDR3 reads TGTGCCAGCAAGGGGCTGGGATATCAGCCCCAGCATTTT.